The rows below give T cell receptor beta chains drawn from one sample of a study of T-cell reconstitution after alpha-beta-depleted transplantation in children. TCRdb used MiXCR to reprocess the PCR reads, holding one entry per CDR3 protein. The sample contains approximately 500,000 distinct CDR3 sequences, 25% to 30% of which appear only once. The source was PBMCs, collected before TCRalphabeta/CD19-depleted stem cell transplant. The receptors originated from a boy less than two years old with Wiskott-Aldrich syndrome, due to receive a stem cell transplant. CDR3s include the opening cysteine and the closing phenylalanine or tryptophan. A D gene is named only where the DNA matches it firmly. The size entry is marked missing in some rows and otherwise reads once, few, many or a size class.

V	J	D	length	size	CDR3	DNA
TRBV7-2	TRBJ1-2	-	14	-	CASSLGYGPYGYTF	TGTGCCAGCAGCTTAGGTTACGGGCCCTATGGCTACACCTTC
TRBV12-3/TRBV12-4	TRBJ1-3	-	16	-	CASSFRRTPSGNTIYF	TGTGCCAGCAGTTTTCGCAGGACACCCTCTGGAAACACCATATATTTT
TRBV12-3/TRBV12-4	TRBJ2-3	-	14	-	CASHAAGITDTQYF	TGTGCCAGCCATGCCGCGGGGATCACAGATACGCAGTATTTT
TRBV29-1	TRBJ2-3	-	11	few	CSVVRADTQYF	TGCAGCGTTGTTAGGGCAGATACGCAGTATTTT
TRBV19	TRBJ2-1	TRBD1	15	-	CASGTGVFQDNEQFF	TGTGCCAGTGGCACAGGGGTCTTTCAGGACAATGAGCAGTTCTTC
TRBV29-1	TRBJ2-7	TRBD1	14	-	CSGTTGTGGLMEYF	TGCAGCGGCACTACGGGGACAGGGGGGTTGATGGAGTACTTC
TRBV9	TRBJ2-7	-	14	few	CASSVGSQTYEQYF	TGTGCCAGCAGCGTAGGGAGTCAAACCTACGAGCAGTACTTC
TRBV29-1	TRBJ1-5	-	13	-	CSVDGGEDQPQHF	TGCAGCGTTGATGGGGGGGAGGATCAGCCCCAGCATTTT
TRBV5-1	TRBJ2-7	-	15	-	CASSGGPGIPHEQYF	TGCGCCAGCAGCGGGGGCCCCGGGATCCCCCACGAGCAGTACTTC
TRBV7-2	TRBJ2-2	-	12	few	CASSRERGELFF	TGTGCCAGCAGCCGCGAGAGGGGGGAGCTGTTTTTT
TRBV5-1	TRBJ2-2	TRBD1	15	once	CASSLVDRGSGELFF	TGCGCCAGCAGCTTGGTGGACAGGGGTTCCGGGGAGCTGTTTTTT
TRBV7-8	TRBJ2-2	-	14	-	CASSAAVHTGELFF	TGTGCCAGCAGCGCAGCTGTGCACACCGGGGAGCTGTTTTTT
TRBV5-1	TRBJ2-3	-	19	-	CASSRNGRKGPVGTDTQYF	TGCGCCAGCAGCCGGAACGGACGAAAGGGGCCAGTTGGCACAGATACGCAGTATTTT
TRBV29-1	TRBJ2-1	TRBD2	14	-	CSVEIVAGVYEQFF	TGCAGCGTTGAGATAGTCGCGGGAGTCTATGAGCAGTTCTTC
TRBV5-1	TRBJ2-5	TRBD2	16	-	CASSLGRTSEQETQYF	TGCGCCAGCAGCTTGGGCAGGACTAGCGAACAAGAGACCCAGTACTTC
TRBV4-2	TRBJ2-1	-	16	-	CASSQDPAGIYNEQFF	TGTGCCAGCAGCCAAGATCCGGCAGGAATCTACAATGAGCAGTTCTTC
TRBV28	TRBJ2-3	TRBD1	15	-	CASSSQGARLDTQYF	TGTGCCAGCAGTTCACAGGGGGCGAGGTTAGATACGCAGTATTTT
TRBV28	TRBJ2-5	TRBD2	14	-	CASSLRAGRETQYF	TGTGCCAGCAGTTTACGAGCGGGAAGGGAGACCCAGTACTTC
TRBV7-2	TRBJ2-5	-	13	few	CASSLGRDGTQYF	TGTGCCAGCAGCTTGGGAAGGGATGGGACCCAGTACTTC
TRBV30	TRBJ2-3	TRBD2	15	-	CAWSQLAGGTDTQYF	TGTGCCTGGAGTCAACTAGCGGGAGGGACAGATACGCAGTATTTT
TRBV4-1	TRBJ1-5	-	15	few	CASSPTGRYNQPQHF	TGCGCCAGCAGCCCCACGGGACGGTATAATCAGCCCCAGCATTTT
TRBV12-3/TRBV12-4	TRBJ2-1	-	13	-	CASSLAMYNEQFF	TGTGCCAGCAGTTTAGCGATGTACAATGAGCAGTTCTTC
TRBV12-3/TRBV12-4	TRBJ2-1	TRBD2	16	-	CASSRGTSGSNNEQFF	TGTGCCAGCAGCCGGGGGACTAGCGGGAGCAACAATGAGCAGTTCTTC
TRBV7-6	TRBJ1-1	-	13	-	CASSLGSGTEAFF	TGTGCCAGCAGCTTGGGTAGTGGGACTGAAGCTTTCTTT
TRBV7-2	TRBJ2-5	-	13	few	CASSLTVTKPQYF	TGTGCCAGCAGCTTAACGGTGACGAAGCCCCAGTACTTC
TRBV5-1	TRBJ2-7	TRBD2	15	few	CASSLGWGGSYEQYF	TGCGCCAGCAGCTTGGGGTGGGGGGGCTCCTACGAGCAGTACTTC
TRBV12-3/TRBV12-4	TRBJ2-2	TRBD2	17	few	CASSDRTSGMNTGELFF	TGTGCCAGCAGTGACCGGACTAGCGGGATGAACACCGGGGAGCTGTTTTTT
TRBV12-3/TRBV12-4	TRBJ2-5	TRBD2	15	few	CASRMSGRAAETQYF	TGTGCCAGCAGAATGAGCGGGAGGGCCGCCGAGACCCAGTACTTC
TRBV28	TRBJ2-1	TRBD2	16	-	CASNPLGTSWGNEQFF	TGTGCCAGCAACCCTTTGGGGACTAGTTGGGGCAATGAGCAGTTCTTC
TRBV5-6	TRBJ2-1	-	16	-	CASSRFRESSYNEQFF	TGTGCCAGCAGCCGGTTTCGGGAGTCATCCTACAATGAGCAGTTCTTC
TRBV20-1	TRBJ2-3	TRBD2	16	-	CSARDRAQAGVDTQYF	TGCAGTGCTAGAGACAGGGCTCAAGCGGGAGTAGATACGCAGTATTTT
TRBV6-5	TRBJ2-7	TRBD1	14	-	CASSSAGTVYEQYF	TGTGCCAGCAGTTCGGCCGGGACAGTCTACGAGCAGTACTTC
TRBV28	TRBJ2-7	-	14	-	CASSPLGDTYEQYF	TGTGCCAGCAGTCCACTAGGAGACACCTACGAGCAGTACTTC
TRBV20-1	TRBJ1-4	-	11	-	CSARFGGKLFF	TGCAGTGCTAGATTTGGGGGAAAACTGTTTTTT
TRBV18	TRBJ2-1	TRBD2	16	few	CASSLLAGGGDNEQFF	TGTGCCAGCTCATTACTAGCGGGAGGAGGGGACAATGAGCAGTTCTTC
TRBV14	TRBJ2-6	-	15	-	CASSPEISGANVLTF	TGTGCCAGCAGCCCTGAGATCTCTGGGGCCAACGTCCTGACTTTC
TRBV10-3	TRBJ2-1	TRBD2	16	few	CAISEWSRTSKNEQFF	TGTGCCATCAGTGAGTGGAGCCGGACTAGTAAAAATGAGCAGTTCTTC
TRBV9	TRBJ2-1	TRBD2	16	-	CASGRDSGRAANEQFF	TGTGCCAGCGGGAGAGATAGCGGGAGGGCCGCGAATGAGCAGTTCTTC
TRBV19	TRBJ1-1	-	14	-	CASSNGQLRSEAFF	TGTGCCAGTAGTAATGGACAATTAAGATCTGAAGCTTTCTTT
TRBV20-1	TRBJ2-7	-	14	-	CSAVSGHLNYEQYF	TGCAGTGCTGTGTCGGGACATCTTAACTACGAGCAGTACTTC
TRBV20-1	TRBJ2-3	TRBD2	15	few	CSASPTSASRDTQYF	TGCAGTGCTAGCCCCACTAGCGCCAGCAGAGATACGCAGTATTTT
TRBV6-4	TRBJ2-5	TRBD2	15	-	CASSEVAGLGETQYF	TGTGCCAGCAGTGAGGTAGCGGGATTAGGAGAGACCCAGTACTTC
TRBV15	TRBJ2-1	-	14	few	CATSRGSLGASRFF	TGTGCCACCAGCAGAGGGTCCTTAGGGGCGTCCCGATTCTTC
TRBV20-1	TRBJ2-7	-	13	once	CSASASVVHEQYF	TGCAGTGCTAGCGCTAGTGTGGTACACGAGCAGTACTTC
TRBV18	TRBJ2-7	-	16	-	CASSPLGAGKSYEQYF	TGTGCCAGCTCACCACTTGGTGCAGGGAAGTCCTACGAGCAGTACTTC
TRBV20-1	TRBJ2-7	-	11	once	CRTSVVYEQYF	TGCAGGACTAGTGTAGTCTACGAGCAGTACTTC
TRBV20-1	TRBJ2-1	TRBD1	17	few	CSARITGEVSSYNEQFF	TGCAGTGCTAGGATAACAGGGGAAGTAAGCTCCTACAATGAGCAGTTCTTC
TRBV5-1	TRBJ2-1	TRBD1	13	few	CASSSQGTDEQFF	TGCGCCAGCAGCTCACAGGGGACGGATGAGCAGTTCTTC